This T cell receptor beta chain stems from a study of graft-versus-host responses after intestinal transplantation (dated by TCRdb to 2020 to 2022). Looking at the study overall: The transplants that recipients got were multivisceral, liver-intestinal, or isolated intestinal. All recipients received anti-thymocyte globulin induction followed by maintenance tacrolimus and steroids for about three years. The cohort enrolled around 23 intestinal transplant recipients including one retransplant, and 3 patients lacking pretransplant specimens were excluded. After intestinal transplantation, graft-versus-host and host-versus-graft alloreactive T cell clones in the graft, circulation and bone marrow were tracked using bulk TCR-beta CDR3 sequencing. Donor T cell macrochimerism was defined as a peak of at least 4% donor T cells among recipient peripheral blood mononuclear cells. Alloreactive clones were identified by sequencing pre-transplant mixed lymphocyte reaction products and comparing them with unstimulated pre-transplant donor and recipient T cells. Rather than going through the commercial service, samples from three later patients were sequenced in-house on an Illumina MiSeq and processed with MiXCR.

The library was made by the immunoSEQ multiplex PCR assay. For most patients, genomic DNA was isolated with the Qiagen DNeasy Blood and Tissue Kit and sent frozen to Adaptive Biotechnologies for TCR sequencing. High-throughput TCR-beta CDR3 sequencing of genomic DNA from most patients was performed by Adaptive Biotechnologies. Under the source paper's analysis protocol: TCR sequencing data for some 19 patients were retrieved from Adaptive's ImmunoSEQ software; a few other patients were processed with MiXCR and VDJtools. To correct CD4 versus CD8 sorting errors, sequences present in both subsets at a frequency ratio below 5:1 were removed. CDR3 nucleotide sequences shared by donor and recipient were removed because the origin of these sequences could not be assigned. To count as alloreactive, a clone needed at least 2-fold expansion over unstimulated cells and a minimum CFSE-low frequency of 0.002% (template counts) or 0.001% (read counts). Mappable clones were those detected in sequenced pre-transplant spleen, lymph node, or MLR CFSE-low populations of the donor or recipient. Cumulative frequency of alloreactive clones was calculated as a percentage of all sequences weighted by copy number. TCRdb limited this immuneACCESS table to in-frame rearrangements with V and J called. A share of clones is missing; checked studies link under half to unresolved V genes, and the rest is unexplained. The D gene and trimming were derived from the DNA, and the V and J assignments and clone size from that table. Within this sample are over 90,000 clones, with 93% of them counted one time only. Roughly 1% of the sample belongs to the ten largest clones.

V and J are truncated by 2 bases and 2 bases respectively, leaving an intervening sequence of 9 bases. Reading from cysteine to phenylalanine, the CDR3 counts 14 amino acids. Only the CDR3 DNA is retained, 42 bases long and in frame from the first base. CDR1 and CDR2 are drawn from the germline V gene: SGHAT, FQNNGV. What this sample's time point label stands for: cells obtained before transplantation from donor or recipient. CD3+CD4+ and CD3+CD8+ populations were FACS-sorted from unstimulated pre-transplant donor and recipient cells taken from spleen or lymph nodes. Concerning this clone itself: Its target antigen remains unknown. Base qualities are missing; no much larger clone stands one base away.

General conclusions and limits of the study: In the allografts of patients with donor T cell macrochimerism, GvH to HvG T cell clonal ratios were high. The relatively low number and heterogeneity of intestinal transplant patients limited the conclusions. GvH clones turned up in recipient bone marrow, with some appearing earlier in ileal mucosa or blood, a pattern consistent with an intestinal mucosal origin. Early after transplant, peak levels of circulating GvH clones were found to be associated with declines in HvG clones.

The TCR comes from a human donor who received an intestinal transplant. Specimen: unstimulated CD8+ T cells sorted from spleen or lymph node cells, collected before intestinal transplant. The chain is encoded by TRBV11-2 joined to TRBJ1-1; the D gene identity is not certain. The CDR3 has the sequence CASSLSRGNTEAFF. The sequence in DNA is TGTGCCAGCAGCTTAAGCAGAGGTAACACTGAAGCTTTCTTT. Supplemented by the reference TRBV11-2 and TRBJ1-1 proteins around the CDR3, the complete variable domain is EAGVAQSPRYKIIEKRQSVAFWCNPISGHATLYWYQQILGQGPKLLIQFQNNGVVDDSQLPKDRFSAERLKGVDSTLKIQPAKLEDSAVYLCASSLSRGNTEAFFGQGTRLTVV.